Following are 4 T cell receptor beta chains from one sample sequenced in a study of T cell responses to AZD1222 COVID-19 vaccine. TCRdb keeps only in-frame clones here, not all; method: immunoSEQ multiplex PCR. Here the sample spans 100,000 to 150,000 clones, about 90% being singletons. This material consisted of peripheral blood, taken on day 0 of AZD1222 vaccination. These receptor sequences come from an adult in good health.

V is TRBV7-3 and J is TRBJ1-1, with unresolved D. The germline gives CDR1 SGHTA, CDR2 FQGTGA. V lost 3 bases, J lost 5 bases, and 19 bases lay in between. CDR3 length equals 16 residues. CDR3 amino acids: CASSFGGLGIGTEAFF. The CDR3 nucleotides are TGTGCCAGCAGCTTCGGAGGGCTGGGTATTGGGACTGAAGCTTTCTTT. The variable domain in full, with the rest retrieved from reference TRBV7-3 and TRBJ1-1, is GAGVSQTPSNKVTEKGKYVELRCDPISGHTALYWYRQSLGQGPEFLIYFQGTGAADDSGLPNDRFFAVRPEGSVSTLKIQRTERGDSAVYLCASSFGGLGIGTEAFFGQGTRLTVV.

The CDR3 sequence: CASSFRDRGYNEQFF. The CDR3 DNA sequence: TGTGCCAGCAGCTTCAGGGACAGGGGATACAATGAGCAGTTCTTC. This chain connects TRBV7-2 to TRBJ2-1; 10 bases are a match to TRBD1. The trim removed 3 bases at V and 4 bases at J, leaving 3 bases unmatched. Per germline, CDR1 SGHTA and CDR2 FQGNSA. This CDR3 is built from 15 residues.

The J gene is TRBJ1-2, the V gene TRBV18; 9 positions agree with TRBD1. Germline V CDR1 and CDR2: KGHSH, LQKENI. The J segment lost 4 bases and the V segment lost 2 bases, leaving 5 bases of the junction unmatched. There are 15 residues in the CDR3. The CDR3, as DNA: TGTGCCAGCTCACCAAGCACAGGGGGCATCTATGGCTACACCTTC. It translates to CASSPSTGGIYGYTF.

The chain recombines TRBV21-1 with TRBJ2-7; whether TRBD2, the table's D call, matches the DNA was not checked. TRBV21-1 is labeled a pseudogene. This CDR3 spans 14 amino acids. Here the CDR3 DNA reads TGTGCCAGCAGCAAAGCGCCTCCTTCCTATGAGCAGTACGTC. Protein: CASSKAPPSYEQYV.